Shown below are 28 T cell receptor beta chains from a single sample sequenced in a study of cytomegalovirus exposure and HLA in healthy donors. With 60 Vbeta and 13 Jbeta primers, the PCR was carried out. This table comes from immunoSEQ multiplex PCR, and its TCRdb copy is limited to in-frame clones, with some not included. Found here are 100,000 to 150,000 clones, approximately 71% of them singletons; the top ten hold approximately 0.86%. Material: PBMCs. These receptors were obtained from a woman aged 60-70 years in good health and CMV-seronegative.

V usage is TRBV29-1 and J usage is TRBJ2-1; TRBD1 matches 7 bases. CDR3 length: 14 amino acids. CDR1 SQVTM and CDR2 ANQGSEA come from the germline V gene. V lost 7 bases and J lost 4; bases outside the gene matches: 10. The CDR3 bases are TGCAGCGGCAAACAGGGGCGAGGTTACAATGAGCAGTTCTTC. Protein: CSGKQGRGYNEQFF.

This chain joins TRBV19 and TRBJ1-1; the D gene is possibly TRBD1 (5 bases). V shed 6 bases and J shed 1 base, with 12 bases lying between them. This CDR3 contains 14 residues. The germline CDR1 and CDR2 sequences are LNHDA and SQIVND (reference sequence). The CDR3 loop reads CASRTWGGNTEAFF. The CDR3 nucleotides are TGTGCCAGTAGGACCTGGGGGGGGAACACTGAAGCTTTCTTT.

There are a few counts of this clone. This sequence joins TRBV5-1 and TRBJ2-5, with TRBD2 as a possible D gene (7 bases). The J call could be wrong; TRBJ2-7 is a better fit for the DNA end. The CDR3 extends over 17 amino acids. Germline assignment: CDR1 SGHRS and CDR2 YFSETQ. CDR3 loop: CASSPGRDNIGSYEQYF. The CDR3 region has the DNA TGCGCCAGCAGCCCTGGGAGGGACAACATTGGGAGCTACGAGCAGTACTTC.

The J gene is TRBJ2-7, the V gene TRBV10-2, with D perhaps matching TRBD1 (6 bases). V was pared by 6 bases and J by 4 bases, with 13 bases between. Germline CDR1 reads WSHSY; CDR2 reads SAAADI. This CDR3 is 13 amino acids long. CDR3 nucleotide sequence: TGCGCCAGCAGCCAGCTTCAGGGGTACGAGCAGTACTTC. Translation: CASSQLQGYEQYF.

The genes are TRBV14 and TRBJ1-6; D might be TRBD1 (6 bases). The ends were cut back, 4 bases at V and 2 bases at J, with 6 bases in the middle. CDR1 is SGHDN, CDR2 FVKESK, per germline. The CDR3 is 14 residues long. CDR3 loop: CASSRDTYNSPLHF. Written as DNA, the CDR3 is TGTGCCAGCAGCCGGGACACCTATAATTCACCCCTCCACTTT. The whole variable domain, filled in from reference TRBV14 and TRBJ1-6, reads EAGVTQFPSHSVIEKGQTVTLRCDPISGHDNLYWYRRVMGKEIKFLLHFVKESKQDESGMPNNRFLAERTGGTYSTLKVQPAELEDSGVYFCASSRDTYNSPLHFGNGTRLTVT.

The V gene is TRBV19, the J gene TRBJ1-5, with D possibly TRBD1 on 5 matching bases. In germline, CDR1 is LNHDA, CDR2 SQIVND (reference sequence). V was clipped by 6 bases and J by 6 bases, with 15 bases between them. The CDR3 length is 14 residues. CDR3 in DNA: TGTGCCAGTAGGCTACAGGTTTGGGGTCAGCCCCAGCATTTT. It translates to CASRLQVWGQPQHF.

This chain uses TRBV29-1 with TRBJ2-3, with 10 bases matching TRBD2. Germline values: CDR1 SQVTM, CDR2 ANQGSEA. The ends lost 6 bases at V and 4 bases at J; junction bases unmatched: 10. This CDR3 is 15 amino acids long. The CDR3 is CSVNLAGVVPDTQYF. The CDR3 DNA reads TGCAGCGTAAACCTAGCGGGAGTAGTACCAGATACGCAGTATTTT.

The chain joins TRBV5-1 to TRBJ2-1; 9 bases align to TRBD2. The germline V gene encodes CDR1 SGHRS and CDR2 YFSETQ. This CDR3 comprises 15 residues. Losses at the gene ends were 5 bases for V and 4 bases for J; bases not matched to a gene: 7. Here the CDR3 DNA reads TGCGCCAGCAGGGGCCGACTAGCGGAATACAATGAGCAGTTCTTC. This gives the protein CASRGRLAEYNEQFF. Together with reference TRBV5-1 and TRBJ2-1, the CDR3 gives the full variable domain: KAGVTQTPRYLIKTRGQQVTLSCSPISGHRSVSWYQQTPGQGLQFLFEYFSETQRNKGNFPGRFSGRQFSNSRSEMNVSTLELGDSALYLCASRGRLAEYNEQFFGPGTRLTVL.

The CDR3 sequence: CATSTTTGISYEQYF. The CDR3 coding sequence is TGTGCCACCAGCACAACTACAGGGATTTCCTACGAGCAGTACTTC. The V and J genes are TRBV15 and TRBJ2-7; D possibly corresponds to TRBD1 (6 bases). The CDR3 is made up of 15 amino acids. Germline V gene lookup returns CDR1 LNHNV and CDR2 YYDKDF (reference sequence). Trimming removed 4 bases at V and 1 base at J, with 14 bases between.

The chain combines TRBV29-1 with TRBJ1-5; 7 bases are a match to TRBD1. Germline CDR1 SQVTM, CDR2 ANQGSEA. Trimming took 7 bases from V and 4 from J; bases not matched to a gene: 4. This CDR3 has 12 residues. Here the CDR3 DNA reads TGCAGCGCCGGGACAGCTAATCAGCCCCAGCATTTT. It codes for CSAGTANQPQHF.

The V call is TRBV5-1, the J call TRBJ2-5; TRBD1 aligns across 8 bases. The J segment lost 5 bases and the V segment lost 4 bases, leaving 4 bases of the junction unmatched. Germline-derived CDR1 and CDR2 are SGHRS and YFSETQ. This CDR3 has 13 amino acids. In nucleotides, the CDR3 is TGCGCCAGCAGCCGGACAGGGAGCGAGACCCAGTACTTC. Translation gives CASSRTGSETQYF.

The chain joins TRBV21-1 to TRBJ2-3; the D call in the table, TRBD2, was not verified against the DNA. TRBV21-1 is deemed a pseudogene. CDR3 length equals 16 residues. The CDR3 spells CASSTREGLRTDTQYF. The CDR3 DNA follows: TGTGCCAGCAGCACCCGCGAGGGACTGCGCACAGATACGCAGTATTTT.

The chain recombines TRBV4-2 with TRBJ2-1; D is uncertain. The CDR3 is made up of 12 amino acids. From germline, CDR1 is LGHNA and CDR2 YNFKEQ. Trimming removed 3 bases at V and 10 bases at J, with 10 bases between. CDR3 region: CASSHPPPEQFF. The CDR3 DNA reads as TGTGCCAGCAGCCATCCCCCCCCGGAGCAGTTCTTC.

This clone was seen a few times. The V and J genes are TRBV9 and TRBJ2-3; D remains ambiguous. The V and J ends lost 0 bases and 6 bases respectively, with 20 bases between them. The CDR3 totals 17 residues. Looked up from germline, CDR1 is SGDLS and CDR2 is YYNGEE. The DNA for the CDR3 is TGTGCCAGCAGCGTAGGGGTGTCTTATACAGTTTTGGATACGCAGTATTTT. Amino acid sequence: CASSVGVSYTVLDTQYF.

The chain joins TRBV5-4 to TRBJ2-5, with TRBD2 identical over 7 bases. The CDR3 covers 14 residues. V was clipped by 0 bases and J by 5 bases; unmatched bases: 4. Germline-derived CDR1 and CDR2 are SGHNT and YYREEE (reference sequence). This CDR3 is CASSLDGGTETQYF. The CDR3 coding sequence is TGTGCCAGCAGCTTGGACGGGGGGACGGAGACCCAGTACTTC.

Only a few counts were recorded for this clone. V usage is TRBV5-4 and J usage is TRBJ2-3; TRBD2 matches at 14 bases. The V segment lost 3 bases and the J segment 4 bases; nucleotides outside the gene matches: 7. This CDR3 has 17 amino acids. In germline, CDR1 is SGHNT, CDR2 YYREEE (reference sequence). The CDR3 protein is CASSSTSTSGGADTQYF. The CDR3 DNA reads TGTGCCAGCAGCTCCACCTCGACTAGCGGGGGGGCAGATACGCAGTATTTT.

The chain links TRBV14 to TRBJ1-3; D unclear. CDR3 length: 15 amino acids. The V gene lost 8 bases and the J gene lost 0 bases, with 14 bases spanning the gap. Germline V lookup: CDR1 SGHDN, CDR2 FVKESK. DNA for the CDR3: TGTGCCAGCCGAGGGCGGGCAAGCTCTGGAAACACCATATATTTT. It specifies CASRGRASSGNTIYF.

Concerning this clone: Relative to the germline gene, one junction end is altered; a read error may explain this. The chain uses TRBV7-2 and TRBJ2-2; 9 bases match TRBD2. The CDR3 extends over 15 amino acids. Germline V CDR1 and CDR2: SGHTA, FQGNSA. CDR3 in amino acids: CASSIASGADGELFF. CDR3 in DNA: TGTGCCAGCAGCATAGCTAGCGGGGCGGACGGGGAGCTGTTTTTT.

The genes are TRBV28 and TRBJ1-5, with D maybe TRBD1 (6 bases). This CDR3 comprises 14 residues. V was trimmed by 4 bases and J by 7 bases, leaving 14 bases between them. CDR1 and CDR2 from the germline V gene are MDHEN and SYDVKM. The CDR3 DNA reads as TGTGCCAGCAGTTCGGCAGGGGTCCGGCAGCCCCAGCATTTT. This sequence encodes CASSSAGVRQPQHF.

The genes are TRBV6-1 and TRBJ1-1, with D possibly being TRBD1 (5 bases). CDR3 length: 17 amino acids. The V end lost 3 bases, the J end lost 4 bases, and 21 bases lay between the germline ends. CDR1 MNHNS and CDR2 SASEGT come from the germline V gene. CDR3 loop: CASSDRGSGGKGTEAFF. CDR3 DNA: TGTGCCAGCAGTGATAGAGGGTCGGGGGGGAAAGGCACTGAAGCTTTCTTT.

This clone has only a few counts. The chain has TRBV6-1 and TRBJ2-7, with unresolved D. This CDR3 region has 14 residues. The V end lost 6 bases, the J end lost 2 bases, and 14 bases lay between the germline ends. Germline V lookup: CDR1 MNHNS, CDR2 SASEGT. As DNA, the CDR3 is TGTGCCAGCAGGACAACCGATAAACCCTACGAGCAGTACTTC. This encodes CASRTTDKPYEQYF.

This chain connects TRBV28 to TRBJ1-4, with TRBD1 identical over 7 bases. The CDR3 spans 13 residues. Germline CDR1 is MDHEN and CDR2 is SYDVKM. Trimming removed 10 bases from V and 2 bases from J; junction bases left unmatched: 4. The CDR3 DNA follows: TGTGCCACCTCGGGACAGACTAATGAAAAACTGTTTTTT. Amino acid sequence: CATSGQTNEKLFF.

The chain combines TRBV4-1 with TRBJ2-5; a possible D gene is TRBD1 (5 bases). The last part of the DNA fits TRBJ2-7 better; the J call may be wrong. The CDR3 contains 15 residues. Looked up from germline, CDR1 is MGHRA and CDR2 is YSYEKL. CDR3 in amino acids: CASSQDAGLTYEQYF. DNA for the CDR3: TGCGCCAGCAGCCAAGATGCAGGGCTTACCTACGAGCAGTACTTC.

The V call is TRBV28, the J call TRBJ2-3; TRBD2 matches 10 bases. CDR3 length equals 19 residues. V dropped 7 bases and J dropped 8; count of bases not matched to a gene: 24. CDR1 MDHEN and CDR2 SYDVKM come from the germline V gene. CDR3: CASIRGLYSGRQHTGTQYF. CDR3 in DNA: TGTGCCAGCATTAGGGGTCTCTATAGCGGGAGGCAACACACGGGTACGCAGTATTTT.

CDR3 bases: TGTGCCAGCTCACCACTTTCTATCGCGGCGGGCGCGAACACTGAAGCTTTCTTT. Protein product: CASSPLSIAAGANTEAFF. The chain recombines TRBV18 with TRBJ1-1, with no clear D. Germline V gene lookup returns CDR1 KGHSH and CDR2 LQKENI. The CDR3 runs to 18 residues. Trimming removed 1 base from V and 1 base from J, with 19 bases in between.

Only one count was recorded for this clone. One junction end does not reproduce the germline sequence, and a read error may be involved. CDR3 protein: CAGSSPDLAGVPYEQYF. The CDR3 DNA reads TGTGCCGGCAGCTCCCCCGACTTGGCGGGAGTCCCCTACGAGCAGTACTTC. This chain links TRBV27 with TRBJ2-7, with 7 bases that match TRBD2. Per the germline V gene, CDR1 is MNHEY and CDR2 is SMNVEV (reference sequence). The CDR3 covers 17 residues.

CDR3 nucleotide sequence: TGTGCCAGTAGTATTACATCCACTAGCGGGAGGGCCTTTGAGCAGTTCTTC. Translating it yields CASSITSTSGRAFEQFF. The chain combines TRBV19 with TRBJ2-1, with 13 bases fitting TRBD2. Germline CDR1 reads LNHDA; CDR2 reads SQIVND (reference sequence). The ends lost 3 bases at V and 9 bases at J; junction bases unmatched: 11. The CDR3 is 17 amino acids.

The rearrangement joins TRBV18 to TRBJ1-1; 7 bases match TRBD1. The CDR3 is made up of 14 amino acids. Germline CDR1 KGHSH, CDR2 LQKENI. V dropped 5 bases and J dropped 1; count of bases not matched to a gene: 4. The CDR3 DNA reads TGTGCCAGCTCAGGGGACAGAACGAACACTGAAGCTTTCTTT. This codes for CASSGDRTNTEAFF.